This T cell receptor (beta chain) was identified during a study of response to subunit inactivated influenza vaccine. TCRdb independently ran MiXCR on the RT-PCR reads; one entry per CDR3 protein. This sample has fewer than 700,000 distinct CDR3 sequences, with about an eighth found just once. V gave up 4 bases and J gave up 6 bases; unmatched junction bases: 6. This CDR3 region has 15 residues. Study results and limitations: Authors proposed each seasonal influenza vaccination draws in few new T cells.

Comment on this clonotype: The antigen remains undetermined.

This sequence was found in a man aged 45-60 years who received an inactivated influenza vaccine. The sequencing here drew on PBMCs from blood, taken around seven weeks after vaccination. V and J are TRBV12-3 or TRBV12-4 and TRBJ2-3; 11 bases align to TRBD1. CDR3 region: CASSSGTGGPDTQYF. The CDR3 DNA reads TGTGCCAGCAGTTCCGGGACAGGGGGGCCCGATACGCAGTATTTT.